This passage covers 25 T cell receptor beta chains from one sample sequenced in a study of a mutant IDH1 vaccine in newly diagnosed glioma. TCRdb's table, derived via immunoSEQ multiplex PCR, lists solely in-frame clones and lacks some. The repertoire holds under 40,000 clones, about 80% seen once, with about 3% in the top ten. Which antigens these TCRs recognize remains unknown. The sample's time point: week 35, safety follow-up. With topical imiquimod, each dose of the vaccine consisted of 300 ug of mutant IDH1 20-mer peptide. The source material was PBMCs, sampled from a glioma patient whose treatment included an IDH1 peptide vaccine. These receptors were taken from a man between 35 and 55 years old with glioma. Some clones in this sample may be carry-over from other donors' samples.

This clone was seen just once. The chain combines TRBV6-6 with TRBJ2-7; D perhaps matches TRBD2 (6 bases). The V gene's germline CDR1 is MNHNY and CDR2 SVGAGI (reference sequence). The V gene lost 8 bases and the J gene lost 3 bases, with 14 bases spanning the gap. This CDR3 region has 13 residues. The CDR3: CASGGTRLYEQYF. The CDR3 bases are TGTGCCAGCGGGGGGACCCGGCTCTACGAGCAGTACTTC.

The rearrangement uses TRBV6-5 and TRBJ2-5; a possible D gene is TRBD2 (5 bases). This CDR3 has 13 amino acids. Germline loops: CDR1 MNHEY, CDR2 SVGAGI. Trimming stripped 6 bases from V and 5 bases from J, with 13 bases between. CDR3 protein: CASRPRDGETQYF. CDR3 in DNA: TGTGCCAGCAGGCCACGGGATGGTGAGACCCAGTACTTC.

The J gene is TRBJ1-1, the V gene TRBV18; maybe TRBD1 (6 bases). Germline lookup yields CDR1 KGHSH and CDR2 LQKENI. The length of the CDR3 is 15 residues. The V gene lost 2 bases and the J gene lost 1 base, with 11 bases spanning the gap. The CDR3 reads CASSPRAGENTEAFF. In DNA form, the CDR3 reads TGTGCCAGCTCACCAAGGGCAGGGGAGAACACTGAAGCTTTCTTT.

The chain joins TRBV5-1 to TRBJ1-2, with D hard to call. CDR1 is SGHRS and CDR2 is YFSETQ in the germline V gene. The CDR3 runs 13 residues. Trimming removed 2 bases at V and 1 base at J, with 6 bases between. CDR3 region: CASSFLRNYGYTF. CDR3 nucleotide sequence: TGCGCCAGCAGCTTTTTACGTAACTATGGCTACACCTTC. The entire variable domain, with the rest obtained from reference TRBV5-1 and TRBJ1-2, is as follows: KAGVTQTPRYLIKTRGQQVTLSCSPISGHRSVSWYQQTPGQGLQFLFEYFSETQRNKGNFPGRFSGRQFSNSRSEMNVSTLELGDSALYLCASSFLRNYGYTFGSGTRLTVV.

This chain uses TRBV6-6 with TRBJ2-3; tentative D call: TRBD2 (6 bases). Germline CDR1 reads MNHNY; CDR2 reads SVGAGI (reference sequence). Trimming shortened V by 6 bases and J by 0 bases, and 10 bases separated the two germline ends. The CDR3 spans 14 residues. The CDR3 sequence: CASRGGSSTDTQYF. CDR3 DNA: TGTGCCAGCAGGGGGGGATCAAGCACAGATACGCAGTATTTT.

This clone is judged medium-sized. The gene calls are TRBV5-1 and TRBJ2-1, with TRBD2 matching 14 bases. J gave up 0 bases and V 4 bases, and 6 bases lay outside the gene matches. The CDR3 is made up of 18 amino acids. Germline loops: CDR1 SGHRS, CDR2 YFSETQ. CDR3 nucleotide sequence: TGCGCCAGCAGCCGAGGGACTAGCGGGGGTTCCTCCTACAATGAGCAGTTCTTC. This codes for CASSRGTSGGSSYNEQFF.

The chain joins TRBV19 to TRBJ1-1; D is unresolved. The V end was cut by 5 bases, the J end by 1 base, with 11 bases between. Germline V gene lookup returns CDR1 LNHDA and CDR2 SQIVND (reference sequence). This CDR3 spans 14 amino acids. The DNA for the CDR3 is TGTGCCAGTAGTGGCCGGGCTTCGAACACTGAAGCTTTCTTT. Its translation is CASSGRASNTEAFF.

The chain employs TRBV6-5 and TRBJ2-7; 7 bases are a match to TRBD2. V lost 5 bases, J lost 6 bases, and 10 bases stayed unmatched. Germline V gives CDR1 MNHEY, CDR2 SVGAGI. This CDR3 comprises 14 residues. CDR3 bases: TGTGCCAGCAGTCGGCCGGGACTAACTAGCGAGCAGTACTTC. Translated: CASSRPGLTSEQYF.

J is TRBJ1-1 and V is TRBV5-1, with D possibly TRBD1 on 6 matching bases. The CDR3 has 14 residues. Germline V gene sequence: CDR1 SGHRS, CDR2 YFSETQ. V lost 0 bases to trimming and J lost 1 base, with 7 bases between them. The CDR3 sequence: CASSLVQGNTEAFF. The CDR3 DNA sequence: TGCGCCAGCAGCTTGGTACAGGGGAACACTGAAGCTTTCTTT.

CDR3 sequence: CASSEYNPWDEKLFF. The CDR3 region has the DNA TGTGCCAGCAGTGAATACAACCCTTGGGACGAAAAACTGTTTTTT. V usage is TRBV25-1 and J usage is TRBJ1-4, with a tentative D call TRBD1 (5 bases). CDR3 length: 15 residues. V lost 0 bases, J lost 8 bases, and 13 bases lay in between. Germline V lookup: CDR1 MGHDK, CDR2 SYGVNS.

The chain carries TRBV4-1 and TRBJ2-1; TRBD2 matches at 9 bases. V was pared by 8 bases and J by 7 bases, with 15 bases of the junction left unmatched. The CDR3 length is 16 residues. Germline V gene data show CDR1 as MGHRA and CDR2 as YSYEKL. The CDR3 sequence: CASEASGAFGGNEQFF. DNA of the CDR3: TGCGCCAGCGAGGCTAGCGGGGCCTTCGGGGGTAATGAGCAGTTCTTC.

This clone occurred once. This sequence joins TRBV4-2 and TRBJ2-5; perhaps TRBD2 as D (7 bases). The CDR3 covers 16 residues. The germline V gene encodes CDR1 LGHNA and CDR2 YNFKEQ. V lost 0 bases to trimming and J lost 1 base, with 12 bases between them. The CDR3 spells CASSQEGGATQETQYF. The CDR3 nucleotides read TGTGCCAGCAGCCAAGAGGGGGGGGCGACCCAAGAGACCCAGTACTTC.

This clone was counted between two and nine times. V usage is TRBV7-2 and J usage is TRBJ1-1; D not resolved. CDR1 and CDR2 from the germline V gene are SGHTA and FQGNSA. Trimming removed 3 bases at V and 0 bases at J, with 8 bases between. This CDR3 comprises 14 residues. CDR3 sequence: CASSFSSLNTEAFF. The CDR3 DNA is TGTGCCAGCAGCTTCTCGTCTTTGAACACTGAAGCTTTCTTT.

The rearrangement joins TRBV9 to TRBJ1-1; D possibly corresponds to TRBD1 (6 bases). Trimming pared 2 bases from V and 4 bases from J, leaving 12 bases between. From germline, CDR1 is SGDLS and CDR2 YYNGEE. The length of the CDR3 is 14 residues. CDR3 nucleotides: TGTGCCAGCAGCGTGAGGACAGTCGGCACTGAAGCTTTCTTT. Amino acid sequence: CASSVRTVGTEAFF.

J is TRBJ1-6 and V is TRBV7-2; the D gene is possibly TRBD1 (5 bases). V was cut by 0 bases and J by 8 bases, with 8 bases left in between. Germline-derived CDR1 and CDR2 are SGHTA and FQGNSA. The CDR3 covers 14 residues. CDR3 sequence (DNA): TGTGCCAGCAGCTTAGCAACGGGGGATTCACCCCTCCACTTT. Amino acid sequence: CASSLATGDSPLHF.

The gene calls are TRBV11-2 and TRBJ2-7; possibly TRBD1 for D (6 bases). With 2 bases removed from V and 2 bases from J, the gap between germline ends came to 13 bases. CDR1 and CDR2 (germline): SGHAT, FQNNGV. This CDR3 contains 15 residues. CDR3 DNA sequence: TGTGCCAGCAGCTTACGCCCAGGGGCTCCCTACGAGCAGTACTTC. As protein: CASSLRPGAPYEQYF. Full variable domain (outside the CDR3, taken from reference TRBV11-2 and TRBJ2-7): EAGVAQSPRYKIIEKRQSVAFWCNPISGHATLYWYQQILGQGPKLLIQFQNNGVVDDSQLPKDRFSAERLKGVDSTLKIQPAKLEDSAVYLCASSLRPGAPYEQYFGPGTRLTVT.

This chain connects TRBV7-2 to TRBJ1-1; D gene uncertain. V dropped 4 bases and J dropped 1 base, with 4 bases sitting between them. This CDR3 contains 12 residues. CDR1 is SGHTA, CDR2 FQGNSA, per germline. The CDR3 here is CASSSPNTEAFF. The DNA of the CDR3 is TGTGCCAGCAGCTCTCCGAACACTGAAGCTTTCTTT.

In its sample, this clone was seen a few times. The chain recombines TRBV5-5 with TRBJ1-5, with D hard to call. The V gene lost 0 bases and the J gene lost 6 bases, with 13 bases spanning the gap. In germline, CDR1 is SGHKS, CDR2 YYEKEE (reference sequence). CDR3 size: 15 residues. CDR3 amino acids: CASSLALGEVQPQHF. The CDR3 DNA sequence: TGTGCCAGCAGCTTGGCCTTGGGCGAGGTTCAGCCCCAGCATTTT.

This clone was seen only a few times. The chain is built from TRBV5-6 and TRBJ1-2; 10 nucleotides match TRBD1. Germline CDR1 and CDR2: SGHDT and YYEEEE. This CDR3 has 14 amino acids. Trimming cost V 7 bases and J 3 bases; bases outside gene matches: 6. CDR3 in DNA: TGTGCCAGCTTGTCAGGGACAGGGGACTATGGCTACACCTTC. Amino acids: CASLSGTGDYGYTF.

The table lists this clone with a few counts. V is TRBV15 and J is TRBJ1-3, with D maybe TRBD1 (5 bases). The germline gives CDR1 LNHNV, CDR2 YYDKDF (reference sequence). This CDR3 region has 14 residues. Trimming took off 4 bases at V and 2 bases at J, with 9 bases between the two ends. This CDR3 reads CATSIGGAGNTIYF. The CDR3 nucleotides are TGTGCCACCAGCATCGGGGGAGCTGGAAACACCATATATTTT.

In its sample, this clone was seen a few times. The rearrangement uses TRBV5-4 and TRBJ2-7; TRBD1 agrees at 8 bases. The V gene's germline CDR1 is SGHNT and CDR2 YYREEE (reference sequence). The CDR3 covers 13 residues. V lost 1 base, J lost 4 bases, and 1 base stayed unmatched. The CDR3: CASSLQGAYEQYF. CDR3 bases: TGTGCCAGCAGCTTGCAGGGGGCATACGAGCAGTACTTC.

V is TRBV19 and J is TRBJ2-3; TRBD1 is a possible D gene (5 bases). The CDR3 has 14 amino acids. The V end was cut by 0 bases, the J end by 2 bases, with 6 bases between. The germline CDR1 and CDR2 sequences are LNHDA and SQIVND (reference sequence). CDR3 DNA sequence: TGTGCCAGTAGTATAGAGACAGCCACAGATACGCAGTATTTT. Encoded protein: CASSIETATDTQYF.

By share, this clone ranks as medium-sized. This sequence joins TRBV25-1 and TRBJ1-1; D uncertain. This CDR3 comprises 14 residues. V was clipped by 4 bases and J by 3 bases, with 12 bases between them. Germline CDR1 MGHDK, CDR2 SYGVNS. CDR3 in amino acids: CASSAHGSDTEAFF. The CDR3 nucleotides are TGTGCCAGCAGTGCCCATGGCAGTGACACTGAAGCTTTCTTT. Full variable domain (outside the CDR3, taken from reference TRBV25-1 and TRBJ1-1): EADIYQTPRYLVIGTGKKITLECSQTMGHDKMYWYQQDPGMELHLIHYSYGVNSTEKGDLSSESTVSRIRTEHFPLTLESARPSHTSQYLCASSAHGSDTEAFFGQGTRLTVV.

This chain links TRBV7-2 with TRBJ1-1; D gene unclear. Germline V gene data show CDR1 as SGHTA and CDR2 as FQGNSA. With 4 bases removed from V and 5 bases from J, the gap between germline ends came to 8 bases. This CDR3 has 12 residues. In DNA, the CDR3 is TGTGCCAGCAGCTCCCCAAGAACTGAAGCTTTCTTT. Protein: CASSSPRTEAFF.

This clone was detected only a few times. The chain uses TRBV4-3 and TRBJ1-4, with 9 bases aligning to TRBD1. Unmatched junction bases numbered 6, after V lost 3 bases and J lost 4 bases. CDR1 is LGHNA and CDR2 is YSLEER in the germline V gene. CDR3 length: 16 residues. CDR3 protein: CASSHGQGRGNEKLFF. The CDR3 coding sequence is TGCGCCAGCAGCCATGGACAGGGGCGGGGTAATGAAAAACTGTTTTTT.